These 7 T cell receptor beta chains share one sample of origin, sequenced in a study of T-cell memory formation after mild COVID-19. TCRdb fed the 5' RACE reads into MiXCR, producing one record per CDR3 protein. The sample has 100,000 to 130,000 distinct CDR3 sequences, roughly 19% seen once; the top ten hold approximately 5%. The sequenced material came from PBMCs or a T cell subset sorted from them (not recorded which). Source of these receptors: a man aged 18-30 years who had mild COVID-19 (a few samples of this study predate the infection). Cell type and time point are not known.

The rearrangement joins TRBV5-1 to TRBJ1-1, with 7 bases lining up with TRBD1. Trimming cost V 4 bases and J 4 bases; bases outside gene matches: 10. CDR3 size: 15 residues. CDR1 is SGHRS, CDR2 YFSETQ, per germline. CDR3 region: CASSPPRQGGTEAFF. The CDR3 nucleotides read TGCGCCAGCAGCCCTCCGAGACAGGGAGGCACTGAAGCTTTCTTT.

This clonotype has ten or more counts. V usage is TRBV6-5 and J usage is TRBJ2-3, with D uncertain. There are 13 residues in the CDR3. The V end was cut by 6 bases, the J end by 4 bases, with 11 bases between. CDR1 MNHEY and CDR2 SVGAGI come from the germline V gene. The CDR3 sequence is CASRSPGPDTQYF. The DNA for the CDR3 is TGTGCCAGCAGGTCTCCCGGACCAGATACGCAGTATTTT.

The CDR3 DNA reads TGTGCCAGCAGCCCTACGGGACACCCCTACGAGCAGTACGTC. Translation: CASSPTGHPYEQYV. The chain couples TRBV7-2 to TRBJ2-7, with D possibly TRBD1 on 6 matching bases. Trimming shortened V by 5 bases and J by 2 bases, and 13 bases separated the two germline ends. The CDR3 runs to 14 residues. Germline lookup yields CDR1 SGHTA and CDR2 FQGNSA.

This chain uses TRBV10-3 with TRBJ1-2; TRBD1 matches at 8 bases. The CDR3 covers 14 residues. J was trimmed by 3 bases and V by 7 bases; bases with no gene match: 7. Germline loops: CDR1 ENHRY, CDR2 SYGVKD. This CDR3 reads CAIMGQAKDYGYTF. DNA for the CDR3: TGTGCCATCATGGGACAGGCGAAGGACTATGGCTACACCTTC.

The chain carries TRBV5-5 and TRBJ2-1; the match to TRBD1 covers 9 bases. CDR1 and CDR2 (germline): SGHKS, YYEKEE (reference sequence). Trimming cost V 2 bases and J 4 bases; bases outside gene matches: 4. CDR3 length: 15 residues. The CDR3 here is CASSFRTGVYNEQFF. CDR3 in DNA: TGTGCCAGCAGCTTTCGGACAGGGGTTTACAATGAGCAGTTCTTC.

This clonotype occurred a few times. CDR3 amino acids: CASTPGVGETQYF. CDR3 DNA sequence: TGTGCCAGCACCCCGGGGGTCGGGGAGACCCAGTACTTC. The chain has TRBV3-1 and TRBJ2-5; D possibly corresponds to TRBD2 (6 bases). Trimming left V 7 bases short and J 5 bases short, with 14 bases between. Germline CDR1 is LGHDT and CDR2 is YNNKEL (reference sequence). There are 13 residues in the CDR3.

At least ten counts were recorded for this clonotype. CDR3 sequence (DNA): TGTGCCAGCAGCTTAGCGTCCCGGTATGATGAGCAGTTCTTC. Protein sequence: CASSLASRYDEQFF. The J gene is TRBJ2-1, the V gene TRBV7-6; D not certain. Germline V gene data show CDR1 as SGHVS and CDR2 as FNYEAQ. The CDR3 totals 14 residues. V lost 0 bases, J lost 8 bases, and 11 bases lay in between.